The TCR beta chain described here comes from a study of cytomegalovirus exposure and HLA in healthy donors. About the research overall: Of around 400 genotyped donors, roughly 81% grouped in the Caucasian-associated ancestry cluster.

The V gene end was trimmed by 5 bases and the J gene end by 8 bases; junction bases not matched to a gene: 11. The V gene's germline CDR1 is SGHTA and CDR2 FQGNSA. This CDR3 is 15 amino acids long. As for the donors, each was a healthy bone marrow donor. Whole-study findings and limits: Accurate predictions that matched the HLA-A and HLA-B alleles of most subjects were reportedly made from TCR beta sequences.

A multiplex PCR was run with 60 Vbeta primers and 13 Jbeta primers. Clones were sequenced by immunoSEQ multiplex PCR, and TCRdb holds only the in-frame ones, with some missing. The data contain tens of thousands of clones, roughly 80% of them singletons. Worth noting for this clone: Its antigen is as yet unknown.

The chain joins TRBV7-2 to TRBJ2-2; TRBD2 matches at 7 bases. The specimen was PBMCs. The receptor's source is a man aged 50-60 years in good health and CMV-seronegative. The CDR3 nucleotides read TGTGCCAGCAGCGGCTTAGCGGGCCTAGGGGGGGAGCTGTTTTTT. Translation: CASSGLAGLGGELFF.